Included here is one T cell receptor beta chain sequence, with context. This record comes from a study of radiation and T cells in renal cell carcinoma. The junction had 4 bases not matched to a gene; V was cut back by 5 bases and J by 4 bases. The CDR3 runs to 14 residues. The germline V gene has CDR1 MNHNY and CDR2 SVGAGI (reference sequence). Time point reported: blood 4 weeks post-SBRT, at nephrectomy. The sample's treatment: 15 Gy SBRT to primary tumor, nephrectomy 4 weeks later. The protocol was immunoSEQ multiplex PCR, while the TCRdb copy is restricted to in-frame clones and leaves out a portion. Of more than 120,000 clones listed, around nine tenths were seen once; the top ten hold around a sixth.

This clonotype was obtained from a woman aged 50 to 60 with renal cell carcinoma. Sample: blood, taken from a patient whose treatment included radiotherapy and nephrectomy. The rearrangement joins TRBV6-6 to TRBJ1-4; TRBD1 matches at 7 bases. The CDR3 region has the DNA TGTGCCAGCAGTGAGGACAGGTTTAATGAAAAACTGTTTTTT. This codes for CASSEDRFNEKLFF.